A single sample is the source of the 14 T cell receptor beta chains below, sequenced in a study of cytomegalovirus exposure and HLA in healthy donors. PCR primers comprised 60 Vbeta and 13 Jbeta primers. Here immunoSEQ multiplex PCR was the method, and the copy in TCRdb shows in-frame clones only, minus some. The data contain about 110,000 clones, 65% to 80% of them singletons. Source material: PBMCs. The source is a human donor in good health.

In nucleotides, the CDR3 is TGTGCCTTCCGACAGGGGGCGGGTTTCACAGATACGCAGTATTTT. Encoded protein: CAFRQGAGFTDTQYF. The chain joins TRBV30 to TRBJ2-3; 10 bases map to TRBD1. The CDR3 is made up of 15 amino acids. With V trimmed by 7 bases and J by 2 bases, 9 bases remained unmatched. Germline CDR1 GTSNPN, CDR2 SVGIG (reference sequence).

V gene TRBV6-5 combines with J gene TRBJ1-1; D not resolved. CDR1 MNHEY and CDR2 SVGAGI come from the germline V gene. Deletions cut 0 bases from V and 2 bases from J, with 13 bases between. The CDR3 totals 16 residues. The CDR3 here is CASSYSSGFLNTEAFF. The CDR3 coding sequence is TGTGCCAGCAGTTACTCGTCCGGGTTTCTCAACACTGAAGCTTTCTTT.

J is TRBJ2-7 and V is TRBV27, with 8 bases identical to TRBD2. Germline CDR1 and CDR2: MNHEY and SMNVEV (reference sequence). The length of the CDR3 is 15 residues. Trimming removed 5 bases from V and 0 bases from J; junction bases left unmatched: 6. This chain's CDR3 is CASSLGLVGSYEQYF. Written as DNA, the CDR3 is TGTGCCAGCAGTCTGGGACTAGTCGGCTCCTACGAGCAGTACTTC.

The chain is built from TRBV7-2 and TRBJ1-1; the D is unclear. The CDR3 has 12 amino acids. CDR1 SGHTA and CDR2 FQGNSA come from the germline V gene. Trimming stripped 5 bases from V and 7 bases from J, with 11 bases between. CDR3 DNA sequence: TGTGCCAGCAGCCTTCGTCGGGGTGAAGCTTTCTTT. Amino acids: CASSLRRGEAFF.

This sequence joins TRBV29-1 and TRBJ2-2; D may be TRBD1 (6 bases). Germline V CDR1 and CDR2: SQVTM, ANQGSEA. V gave up 4 bases and J gave up 5 bases, with 11 bases separating them. The CDR3 has 13 residues. The CDR3 DNA is TGCAGCGTTGTGGGGGCCAGGACCGGGGAGCTGTTTTTT. This gives the protein CSVVGARTGELFF.

CDR3 protein: CASSDSGQGRTEAFF. The CDR3 DNA reads TGTGCCAGCAGTGATTCAGGACAGGGTCGGACTGAAGCTTTCTTT. The chain links TRBV25-1 to TRBJ1-1, with TRBD1 matching 8 bases. The V gene end was trimmed by 3 bases and the J gene end by 5 bases; junction bases not matched to a gene: 8. The germline CDR1 and CDR2 sequences are MGHDK and SYGVNS. This CDR3 has 15 amino acids.

The chain recombines TRBV7-9 with TRBJ1-5; D gene unclear. V lost 5 bases and J 7 bases, leaving 9 bases between the germline ends. CDR1 SEHNR and CDR2 FQNEAQ come from the germline V gene (reference sequence). This CDR3 comprises 12 residues. The CDR3: CASSQEGQPQHF. CDR3 sequence (DNA): TGTGCCAGCAGCCAGGAGGGCCAGCCCCAGCATTTT. Filled out from reference TRBV7-9 and TRBJ1-5, the complete variable domain reads DTGVSQNPRHKITKRGQNVTFRCDPISEHNRLYWYRQTLGQGPEFLTYFQNEAQLEKSRLLSDRFSAERPKGSFSTLEIQRTEQGDSAMYLCASSQEGQPQHFGDGTRLSIL.

This clone was recorded a few times. The chain recombines TRBV7-6 with TRBJ2-1; TRBD2 matches 10 bases. V shed 4 bases and J 4 bases; nucleotides not matched to a gene: 10. CDR1 and CDR2 (germline): SGHVS, FNYEAQ. CDR3 length equals 17 residues. CDR3 residues: CASSSALAGVSYNEQFF. The CDR3 region has the DNA TGTGCCAGCAGCTCCGCCCTAGCGGGAGTATCTTACAATGAGCAGTTCTTC.

This clone was found once. The chain recombines TRBV19 with TRBJ2-5; 10 bases match TRBD2. The assigned J gene may be wrong: the sequence end matches TRBJ2-7 better. Germline CDR1 is LNHDA and CDR2 is SQIVND (reference sequence). The length of the CDR3 is 16 residues. CDR3 amino acids: CASSTGTSAPIYEQYF. CDR3 nucleotide sequence: TGTGCCAGTAGTACTGGGACTAGCGCGCCCATCTACGAGCAGTACTTC.

This sequence joins TRBV5-1 and TRBJ1-1; tentatively, D is TRBD1 (5 bases). Germline CDR1 SGHRS, CDR2 YFSETQ. The CDR3 contains 13 residues. Trimming took 1 base from V and 4 from J, leaving 8 bases between them. The CDR3 reads CASSLQGGTEAFF. The CDR3 DNA follows: TGCGCCAGCAGCTTGCAGGGAGGCACTGAAGCTTTCTTT.

The rearrangement links TRBV11-3 to TRBJ1-1; D possibly corresponds to TRBD1 (6 bases). The CDR3 loop spans 15 amino acids. Trimming left V 5 bases short and J 10 bases short, with 23 bases between. Germline V gene data show CDR1 as SGHNT and CDR2 as YENEEA. The CDR3 sequence: CASSHNYLDRGGAFF. The CDR3 DNA reads as TGTGCCAGCAGCCACAACTACCTGGACAGAGGAGGAGCTTTCTTT.

The chain links TRBV27 to TRBJ2-7; 7 nucleotides match TRBD1. Looked up from germline, CDR1 is MNHEY and CDR2 is SMNVEV (reference sequence). J was trimmed by 2 bases and V by 1 base; bases with no gene match: 5. The CDR3 has 15 amino acids. Here the CDR3 DNA reads TGTGCCAGCAGTTTATGGGGTCAGGGGGCCTACGAGCAGTACTTC. The encoded protein is CASSLWGQGAYEQYF.

The V and J genes are TRBV5-4 and TRBJ1-2, with a tentative D call TRBD1 (6 bases). The CDR3 covers 15 residues. Germline-derived CDR1 and CDR2 are SGHNT and YYREEE (reference sequence). V was shortened by 0 bases and J by 4 bases, with 13 bases between the two germline ends. CDR3 in amino acids: CASSLGERGGYGYTF. The DNA of the CDR3 is TGTGCCAGCAGCTTGGGGGAGAGGGGGGGCTATGGCTACACCTTC. The full variable domain, completed using reference TRBV5-4 and TRBJ1-2, is ETGVTQSPTHLIKTRGQQVTLRCSSQSGHNTVSWYQQALGQGPQFIFQYYREEENGRGNFPPRFSGLQFPNYSSELNVNALELDDSALYLCASSLGERGGYGYTFGSGTRLTVV.

Concerning this clone: This may arise from a read error, as a much more abundant clone is one base away. The chain recombines TRBV27 with TRBJ2-6; D might be TRBD2 (5 bases). The CDR3 is 15 residues long. Germline CDR1 and CDR2: MNHEY and SMNVEV (reference sequence). The V gene lost 2 bases and the J gene lost 3 bases, with 8 bases spanning the gap. CDR3 loop: CASSLGSFGANVLTF. CDR3 nucleotides: TGTGCCAGCAGTTTAGGGAGCTTTGGGGCCAACGTCCTGACTTTC.